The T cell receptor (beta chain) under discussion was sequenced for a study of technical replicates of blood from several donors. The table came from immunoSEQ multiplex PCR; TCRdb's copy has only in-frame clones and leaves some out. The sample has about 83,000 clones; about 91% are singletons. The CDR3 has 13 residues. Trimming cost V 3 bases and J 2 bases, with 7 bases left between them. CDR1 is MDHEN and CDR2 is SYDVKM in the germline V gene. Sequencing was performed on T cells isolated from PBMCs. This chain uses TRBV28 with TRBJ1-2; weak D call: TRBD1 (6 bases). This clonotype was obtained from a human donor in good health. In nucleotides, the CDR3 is TGTGCCAGCAGTTTGACAGGCAACTATGGCTACACCTTC. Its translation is CASSLTGNYGYTF.